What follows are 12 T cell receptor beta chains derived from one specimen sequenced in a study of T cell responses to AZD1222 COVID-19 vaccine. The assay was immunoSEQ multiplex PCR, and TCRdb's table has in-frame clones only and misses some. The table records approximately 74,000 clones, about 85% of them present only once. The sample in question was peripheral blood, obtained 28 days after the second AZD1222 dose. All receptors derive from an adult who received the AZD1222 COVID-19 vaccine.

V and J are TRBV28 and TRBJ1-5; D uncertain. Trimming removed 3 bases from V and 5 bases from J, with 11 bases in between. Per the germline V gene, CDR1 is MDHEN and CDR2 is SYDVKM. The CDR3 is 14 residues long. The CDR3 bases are TGTGCCAGCAGTTTGGGTCAGTTAGATCAGCCCCAGCATTTT. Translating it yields CASSLGQLDQPQHF.

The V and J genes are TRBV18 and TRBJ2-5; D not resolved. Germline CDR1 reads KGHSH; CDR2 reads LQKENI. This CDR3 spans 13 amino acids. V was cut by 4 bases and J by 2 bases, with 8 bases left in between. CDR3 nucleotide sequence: TGTGCCAGCTCACGTGACATTCAAGAGACCCAGTACTTC. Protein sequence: CASSRDIQETQYF.

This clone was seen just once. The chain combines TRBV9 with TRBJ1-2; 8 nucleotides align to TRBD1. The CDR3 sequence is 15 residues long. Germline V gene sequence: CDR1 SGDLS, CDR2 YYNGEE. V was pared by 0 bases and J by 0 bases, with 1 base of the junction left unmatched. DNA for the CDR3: TGTGCCAGCAGCGTAGAGACAGGGGCTAACTATGGCTACACCTTC. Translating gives CASSVETGANYGYTF.

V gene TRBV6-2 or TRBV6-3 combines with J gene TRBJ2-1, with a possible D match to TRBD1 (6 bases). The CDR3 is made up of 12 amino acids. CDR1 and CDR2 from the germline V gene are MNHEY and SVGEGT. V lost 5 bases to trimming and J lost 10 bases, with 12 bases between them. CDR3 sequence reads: CASSPDSREQFF. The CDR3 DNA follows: TGTGCCAGCAGTCCGGACAGTCGCGAGCAGTTCTTC.

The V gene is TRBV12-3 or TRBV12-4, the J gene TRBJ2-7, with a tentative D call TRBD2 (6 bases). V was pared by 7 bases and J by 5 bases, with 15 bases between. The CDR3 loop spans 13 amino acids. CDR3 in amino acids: CASILWGENEQYF. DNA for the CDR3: TGTGCCAGCATACTGTGGGGGGAAAACGAGCAGTACTTC.

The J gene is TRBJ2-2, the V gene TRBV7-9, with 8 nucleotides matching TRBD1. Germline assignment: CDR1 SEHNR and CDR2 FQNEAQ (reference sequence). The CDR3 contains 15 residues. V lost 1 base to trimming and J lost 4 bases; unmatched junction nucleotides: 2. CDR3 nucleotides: TGTGCCAGCAGCTTAGGACAGGGGTTCACCGGGGAGCTGTTTTTT. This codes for CASSLGQGFTGELFF.

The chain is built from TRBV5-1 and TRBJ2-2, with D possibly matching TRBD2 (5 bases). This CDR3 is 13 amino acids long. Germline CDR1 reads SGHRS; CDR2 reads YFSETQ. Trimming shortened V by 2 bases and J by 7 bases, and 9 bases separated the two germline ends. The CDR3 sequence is CASSFNRGGELFF. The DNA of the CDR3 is TGCGCCAGCAGCTTTAACCGGGGCGGGGAGCTGTTTTTT.

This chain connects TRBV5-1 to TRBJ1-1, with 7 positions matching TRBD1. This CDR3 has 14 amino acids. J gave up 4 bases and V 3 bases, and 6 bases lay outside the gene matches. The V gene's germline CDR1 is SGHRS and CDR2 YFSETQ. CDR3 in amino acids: CASSSGQEGTEAFF. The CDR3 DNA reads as TGCGCCAGCAGCTCTGGACAGGAGGGCACTGAAGCTTTCTTT.

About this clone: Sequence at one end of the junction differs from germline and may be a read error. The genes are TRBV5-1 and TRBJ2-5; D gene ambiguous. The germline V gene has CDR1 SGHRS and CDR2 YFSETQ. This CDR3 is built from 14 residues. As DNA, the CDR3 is TGCGCCAGCAGGTTGGGTGGGGTTGCAGAGACCCAGTACTTC. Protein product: CASRLGGVAETQYF.

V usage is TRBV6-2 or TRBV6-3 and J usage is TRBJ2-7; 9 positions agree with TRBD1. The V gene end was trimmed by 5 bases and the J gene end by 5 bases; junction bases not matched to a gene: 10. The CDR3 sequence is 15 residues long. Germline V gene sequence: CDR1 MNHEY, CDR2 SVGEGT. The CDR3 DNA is TGTGCCAGCAGTACCGCCACACAGGGGGCGGACGAGCAGTACTTC. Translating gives CASSTATQGADEQYF.

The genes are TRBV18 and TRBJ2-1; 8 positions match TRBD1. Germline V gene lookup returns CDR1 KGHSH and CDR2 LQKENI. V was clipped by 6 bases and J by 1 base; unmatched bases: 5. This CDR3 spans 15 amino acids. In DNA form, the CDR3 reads TGTGCCAGCTCTCTCCAGGGGGCTTCCTACAATGAGCAGTTCTTC. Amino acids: CASSLQGASYNEQFF.

Written as DNA, the CDR3 is TGTGCCTTCCAGCGGACAGGGGAGGGCGGCTACACCTTC. Translating it yields CAFQRTGEGGYTF. The rearrangement links TRBV10-3 to TRBJ1-2; 9 nucleotides match TRBD1. This CDR3 is 13 amino acids long. The germline V gene encodes CDR1 ENHRY and CDR2 SYGVKD. The junction had 12 bases not matched to a gene; V was cut back by 11 bases and J by 8 bases.